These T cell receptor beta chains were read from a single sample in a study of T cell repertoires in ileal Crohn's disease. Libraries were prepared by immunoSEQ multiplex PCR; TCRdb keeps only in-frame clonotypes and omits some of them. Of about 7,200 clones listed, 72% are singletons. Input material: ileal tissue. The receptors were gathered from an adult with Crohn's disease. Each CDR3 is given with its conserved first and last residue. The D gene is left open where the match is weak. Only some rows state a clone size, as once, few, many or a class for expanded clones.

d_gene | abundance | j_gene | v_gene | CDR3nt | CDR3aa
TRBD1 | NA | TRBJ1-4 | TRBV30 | TGTGCCTGGACCCTAGGGACAGTTGAAAAACTGTTTTTT | CAWTLGTVEKLFF
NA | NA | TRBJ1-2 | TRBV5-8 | TGTGCCAGCAGCGATCGGGGGGGACTCTATGGCTACACCTTC | CASSDRGGLYGYTF
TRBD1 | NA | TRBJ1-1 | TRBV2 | TGTGCCAGCAGTGAAGCACTTCAGGGGGCCACTGAAGCTTTCTTT | CASSEALQGATEAFF
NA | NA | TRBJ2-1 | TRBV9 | TGTGCCAGCAGCGTATCGGAGCATAGCAGTGAGCAGTTCTTC | CASSVSEHSSEQFF
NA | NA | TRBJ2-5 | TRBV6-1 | TGTGCCAGCAGCCCTTGGGGCCCAGAGACCCAGTACTTC | CASSPWGPETQYF
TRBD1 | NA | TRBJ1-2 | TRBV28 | TGTGCCAGCAGTTTAGACCGGACAGGGGGCTTGGGGGATGGCTACACCTTC | CASSLDRTGGLGDGYTF
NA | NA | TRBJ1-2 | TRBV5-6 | TGTGCCAGCAGCTCTCCGAGGGTACAGACCTATGGCTACACCTTC | CASSSPRVQTYGYTF
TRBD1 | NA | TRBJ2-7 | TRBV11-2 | TGTGCCAGCAGCTCACCGGGACAGGGGAGCTACGAGCAGTACTTC | CASSSPGQGSYEQYF
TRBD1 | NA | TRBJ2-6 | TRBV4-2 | TGTGCCAGCAGCCAAGTGGTAGCCGGGACAGGGGCTTCTGGGGCCAACGTCCTGACTTTC | CASSQVVAGTGASGANVLTF
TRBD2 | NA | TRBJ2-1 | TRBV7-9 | TGTGCCAGCAGCTTAGCGTCCACTAGCGGGAGTGGTAATGAGCAGTTCTTC | CASSLASTSGSGNEQFF
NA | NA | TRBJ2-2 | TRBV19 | TGTGCCACTACATTAACGGGGAATACCGGGGAGCTGTTTTTT | CATTLTGNTGELFF
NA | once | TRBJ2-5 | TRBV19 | TGTGCCAGCCGGACATCGGGTGAAGAGACCCAGTACTTC | CASRTSGEETQYF
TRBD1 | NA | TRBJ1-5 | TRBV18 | TGTGCCAGCTCAGGGGACAGGGAACAGCCCCAGCATTTT | CASSGDREQPQHF
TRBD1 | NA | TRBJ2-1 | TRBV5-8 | TGTGCCAGCAGCTTGGTGCTGACAGGGGTCAACTACAATGAGCAGTTCTTC | CASSLVLTGVNYNEQFF
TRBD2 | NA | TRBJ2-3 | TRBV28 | TGTGCCAGCAGTTTAATACTAGCGGGAGGGCGAGATACGCAGTATTTT | CASSLILAGGRDTQYF